The sequence of this T cell receptor (beta chain) was determined in a study of blood T cell repertoires in COVID-19. Study as a whole: Acute and convalescent COVID-19 specimens originated in the United States, Italy and Spain. PBMCs, B-cell-depleted T cells, or T cells were the source of the cDNA or gDNA that made up the material.

Authors' processing steps: Quantification of nucleated cells was approximated via reference gene primer amplification. Only in-frame clones appear in the TCRdb table, and some are missing; sequencing was by immunoSEQ multiplex PCR. D and trimming were read from the DNA, whereas the V and J calls and clone size are those reported in that table. The data hold around 350,000 clones, with 70% to 90% observed a single time. Per germline, CDR1 SGHDN and CDR2 FVKESK. Trimming removed 4 bases from V and 0 bases from J, with 16 bases in between. CDR3 length equals 17 residues. Sequenced material: peripheral blood. The receptor comes from a human donor in a cohort sampled during active COVID-19. The V call is TRBV14, the J call TRBJ2-1, with D hard to call. CDR3 region: CASSPVKRSPSYNEQFF. The CDR3, as DNA: TGTGCCAGCAGCCCCGTTAAACGGAGCCCCTCCTACAATGAGCAGTTCTTC.